These 22 T cell receptor beta chains originate from one sample sequenced in a study of spatial heterogeneity in lung cancer. Study results and caveats: For expanded intratumoral alpha and beta TCRs, counts tracked tumor mutation counts.

Their target antigens are unknown. Time point specified: sample taken at primary tumor resection. In TCRdb, the 5' RACE reads were re-called with MiXCR into one record per CDR3 protein. Seen here are roughly 17,000 distinct CDR3 sequences, about 6.5% observed once, and the top ten hold around 19%. The sample here was lung tumor tissue, taken at surgery. These receptors all come from a female donor with early-stage non-small cell lung cancer.

Only a few counts were recorded for this clonotype. The rearrangement links TRBV7-6 to TRBJ2-5; D not certain. The V and J ends lost 5 bases and 0 bases respectively, with 7 bases between them. The CDR3 runs 13 residues. Germline-derived CDR1 and CDR2 are SGHVS and FNYEAQ. CDR3 amino acids: CASSLQYQETQYF. CDR3 nucleotides: TGTGCCAGCAGCCTCCAGTACCAAGAGACCCAGTACTTC.

Many counts were recorded for this clonotype. CDR3 sequence (DNA): TGTGCCAGCTCCGACGGGGGGGCTACGGACTATGGCTACACCTTC. Its translation: CASSDGGATDYGYTF. The genes are TRBV2 and TRBJ1-2; weak D call: TRBD1 (6 bases). The CDR3 runs 15 residues. CDR1 and CDR2 (germline): SNHLY, FYNNEI. V was pared by 8 bases and J by 3 bases, with 19 bases between.

By share, this clonotype ranks as medium-sized. The genes are TRBV7-8 and TRBJ1-2; D gene uncertain. Germline V gene sequence: CDR1 SGHVS, CDR2 FQNEAQ. The V end was cut by 5 bases, the J end by 0 bases, with 13 bases between. The CDR3 length is 15 residues. The CDR3 region has the DNA TGTGCCAGCAGCCTGGATGTTACAGCTAACTATGGCTACACCTTC. Amino acid sequence: CASSLDVTANYGYTF.

By sample share, this clonotype is medium-sized (0.01 to 0.1%). The gene calls are TRBV7-3 and TRBJ2-6; the D call may be TRBD1 or TRBD2 (5 bases each). The CDR3 contains 15 residues. Trimming removed 5 bases at V and 4 bases at J, with 12 bases between. Germline V gene lookup returns CDR1 SGHTA and CDR2 FQGTGA. Here the CDR3 DNA reads TGTGCCAGCAGCGCCAACGGGGCGGGGGCCAACGTCCTGACTTTC. Protein sequence: CASSANGAGANVLTF.

The chain couples TRBV7-9 to TRBJ2-2, with unresolved D. Trimming took off 5 bases at V and 6 bases at J, with 10 bases between the two ends. CDR1 and CDR2 from the germline V gene are SEHNR and FQNEAQ (reference sequence). The CDR3 runs 13 residues. The CDR3 DNA reads as TGTGCCAGCAGCCCCCCGGGCTCCGGGGAGCTGTTTTTT. This codes for CASSPPGSGELFF.

Note on this clonotype: A read error is possible here, since a much larger clone lies one base away. The gene calls are TRBV2 and TRBJ1-2; no reliable D call. Germline assignment: CDR1 SNHLY and CDR2 FYNNEI. CDR3 length equals 13 residues. Trimming removed 0 bases from V and 7 bases from J, with 9 bases in between. The CDR3 spells CASSEALTRGYTF. The CDR3 coding sequence is TGTGCCAGCAGTGAAGCTCTAACCCGTGGCTACACCTTC.

The sample holds many counts of this clonotype. The V and J genes are TRBV2 and TRBJ2-4; D call uncertain. Germline V gives CDR1 SNHLY, CDR2 FYNNEI. V was pared by 3 bases and J by 0 bases, with 9 bases between. The CDR3 runs 15 residues. For the CDR3, the DNA is TGTGCCAGCAGTGATAGTAAGCTAGCCAAAAACATTCAGTACTTC. Translating gives CASSDSKLAKNIQYF.

This clonotype was observed at least ten times. V is TRBV9 and J is TRBJ2-3, with 9 positions matching TRBD2. The CDR3 contains 17 residues. Germline V gene data show CDR1 as SGDLS and CDR2 as YYNGEE. The trim removed 3 bases at V and 4 bases at J, leaving 12 bases unmatched. The DNA of the CDR3 is TGTGCCAGCAGCGGACCTCTAGCGGGGCCTCAAGCAGATACGCAGTATTTT. Protein: CASSGPLAGPQADTQYF.

This rearrangement joins TRBV6-6 to TRBJ2-5; weak D call: TRBD2 (6 bases). The CDR3 length is 15 residues. Germline assignment: CDR1 MNHNY and CDR2 SVGAGI (reference sequence). Trimming cost V 7 bases and J 2 bases, with 17 bases left between them. The CDR3 region is CASTTTGRLQETQYF. In DNA form, the CDR3 reads TGTGCCAGCACAACAACCGGGAGACTACAAGAGACCCAGTACTTC.

This clonotype was seen ten or more times. This sequence joins TRBV20-1 and TRBJ2-5; D not certain. CDR1 DFQATT and CDR2 SNEGSKA come from the germline V gene (reference sequence). Trimming pared 3 bases from V and 0 bases from J, leaving 8 bases between. The CDR3 consists of 13 residues. Written as DNA, the CDR3 is TGCAGTGCTAGTATGTGGGACCAAGAGACCCAGTACTTC. Amino acid sequence: CSASMWDQETQYF.

The gene calls are TRBV29-1 and TRBJ2-5; a possible D gene is TRBD2 (5 bases). Trimming pared 8 bases from V and 2 bases from J, leaving 12 bases between. The length of the CDR3 is 12 residues. CDR1 is SQVTM, CDR2 ANQGSEA, per germline. The DNA of the CDR3 is TGCAGCTCCCGATCGGGGCAAGAGACCCAGTACTTC. Translation: CSSRSGQETQYF.

The sample holds a few counts of this clonotype. The chain is built from TRBV18 and TRBJ2-5; TRBD2 aligns across 11 bases. This CDR3 has 16 residues. The J segment lost 3 bases and the V segment lost 3 bases, leaving 6 bases of the junction unmatched. Germline CDR1 reads KGHSH; CDR2 reads LQKENI. As DNA, the CDR3 is TGTGCCAGCTCACCGCCTAGCGGGGGGAACAAAGAGACCCAGTACTTC. This sequence encodes CASSPPSGGNKETQYF.

The table lists this clonotype with a few counts. J is TRBJ2-7 and V is TRBV12-3 or TRBV12-4; 12 bases agree with TRBD2. The V and J ends lost 3 bases and 3 bases, in that order; junction bases with no gene match: 3. This CDR3 contains 15 residues. CDR3 sequence reads: CASSFTSGGNYEQYF. In DNA, the CDR3 is TGTGCCAGCAGTTTTACTAGCGGGGGGAACTACGAGCAGTACTTC.

This rearrangement joins TRBV6-5 to TRBJ1-2; no clear D gene. CDR3 size: 14 residues. CDR1 and CDR2 (germline): MNHEY, SVGAGI. The V end was cut by 0 bases, the J end by 3 bases, with 8 bases between. CDR3 nucleotides: TGTGCCAGCAGTTACTCGATTAGTGACTATGGCTACACCTTC. It translates to CASSYSISDYGYTF.

This sequence joins TRBV12-3 or TRBV12-4 and TRBJ1-5; unclear D gene. V was clipped by 6 bases and J by 8 bases, with 11 bases between them. The CDR3 runs 12 residues. As DNA, the CDR3 is TGTGCCAGCAGCTCCCCGATCGAGCCCCAGCATTTT. Encoded protein: CASSSPIEPQHF.

This clonotype was recorded at least ten times. The chain joins TRBV20-1 to TRBJ1-2; tentatively, D is TRBD1 (6 bases). Germline V CDR1 and CDR2: DFQATT, SNEGSKA (reference sequence). The CDR3 extends over 15 amino acids. V was clipped by 0 bases and J by 9 bases, with 20 bases between them. The CDR3 DNA is TGCAGTGCTAGAGATGCCGGACAGTACGAAGAGAGCTACACCTTC. Amino acid sequence: CSARDAGQYEESYTF.

In its sample, this clonotype was seen a few times. CDR3 nucleotide sequence: TGTGCCAGCAGCGGACAGGTTCGCTCACCCCTCCACTTT. Encoded protein: CASSGQVRSPLHF. The J gene is TRBJ1-6, the V gene TRBV28; 7 bases are shared with TRBD1. V lost 6 bases to trimming and J lost 10 bases; unmatched junction nucleotides: 6. Per germline, CDR1 MDHEN and CDR2 SYDVKM. This CDR3 is built from 13 residues. Filled out from reference TRBV28 and TRBJ1-6, the complete variable domain reads DVKVTQSSRYLVKRTGEKVFLECVQDMDHENMFWYRQDPGLGLRLIYFSYDVKMKEKGDIPEGYSVSREKKERFSLILESASTNQTSMYLCASSGQVRSPLHFGNGTRLTVT.

This clonotype is medium-sized (0.01 to 0.1%) in the sample. The V call is TRBV11-2, the J call TRBJ2-2; no firm D call. Germline V CDR1 and CDR2: SGHAT, FQNNGV. The V gene lost 3 bases and the J gene lost 1 base, with 18 bases spanning the gap. The CDR3 extends over 18 amino acids. CDR3 in DNA: TGTGCCAGCAGCTTGTACAGCGTCTTGAACGTGAACACCGGGGAGCTGTTTTTT. Translated, it gives CASSLYSVLNVNTGELFF.

This clonotype was observed at least ten times. The rearrangement joins TRBV7-3 to TRBJ2-2, with D unresolved. The CDR3 extends over 15 amino acids. Between the trimmed V and J ends, which lost 0 bases and 5 bases, there was a span of 10 bases. CDR1 and CDR2 from the germline V gene are SGHTA and FQGTGA. The CDR3 protein is CASSLTQSWTGELFF. CDR3 DNA: TGTGCCAGCAGCTTAACGCAATCGTGGACCGGGGAGCTGTTTTTT. The complete variable domain, with remaining parts taken from reference TRBV7-3 and TRBJ2-2, reads GAGVSQTPSNKVTEKGKYVELRCDPISGHTALYWYRQSLGQGPEFLIYFQGTGAADDSGLPNDRFFAVRPEGSVSTLKIQRTERGDSAVYLCASSLTQSWTGELFFGEGSRLTVL.

This clonotype has a count of ten or more. This sequence joins TRBV12-3 or TRBV12-4 and TRBJ1-5; D not certain. The CDR3 is 11 amino acids. V lost 3 bases and J 4 bases, leaving 1 base between the germline ends. CDR3 sequence (DNA): TGTGCCAGCAGTTTGAATCAGCCCCAGCATTTT. Its translation is CASSLNQPQHF.

This clonotype was counted many times. V is TRBV9 and J is TRBJ1-5; a possible D gene is TRBD1 (6 bases). The CDR3 has 13 amino acids. The germline gives CDR1 SGDLS, CDR2 YYNGEE. The V and J ends lost 2 bases and 7 bases respectively, with 10 bases between them. CDR3 sequence (DNA): TGTGCCAGCAGCGTCGACACAGGGCAGCCCCAGCATTTT. It is translated as CASSVDTGQPQHF.

This clonotype was picked up many times. The CDR3 protein is CSASHPGTGRGYTF. CDR3 coding DNA: TGCAGTGCTAGCCACCCAGGGACAGGACGGGGCTACACCTTC. This chain links TRBV20-1 with TRBJ1-2; 8 positions agree with TRBD1. CDR1 is DFQATT, CDR2 SNEGSKA, per germline (reference sequence). J lost 8 bases, V lost 3 bases, and 11 bases had no gene match. This CDR3 spans 14 amino acids.